The clone carrying this T cell receptor beta chain appeared once. Germline CDR1 reads SGHRS; CDR2 reads YFSETQ. CDR3 length equals 15 residues. J gave up 7 bases and V 0 bases, and 9 bases lay outside the gene matches. Vbeta (60) and Jbeta (13) primers were used in the PCR. Produced via immunoSEQ multiplex PCR; TCRdb's table is partial and in-frame only. The sample shows more than 150,000 clones, roughly 80% of them seen only once. This entry comes from a study of cytomegalovirus exposure and HLA in healthy donors. This clonotype originated in a male donor in good health and CMV-seronegative. The chain uses TRBV5-1 and TRBJ1-1, with 7 bases aligning to TRBD1. Sequenced: PBMCs. In DNA, the CDR3 is TGCGCCAGCAGCTTGGAATCTTTCCAGGGGGTTGAAGCTTTCTTT. Translation gives CASSLESFQGVEAFF.